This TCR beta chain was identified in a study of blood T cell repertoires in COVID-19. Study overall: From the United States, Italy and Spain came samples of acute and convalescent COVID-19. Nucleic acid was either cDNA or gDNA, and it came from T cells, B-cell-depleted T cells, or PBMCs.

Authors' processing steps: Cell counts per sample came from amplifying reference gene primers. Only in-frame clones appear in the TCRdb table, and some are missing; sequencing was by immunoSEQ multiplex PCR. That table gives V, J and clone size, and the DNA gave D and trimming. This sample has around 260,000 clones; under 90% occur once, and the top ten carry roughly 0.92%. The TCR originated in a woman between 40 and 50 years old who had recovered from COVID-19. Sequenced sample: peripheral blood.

The CDR3 DNA sequence: TGTGCCAGCACGGGACAGCCCAATGAGCAGTTCTTC. Its translation is CASTGQPNEQFF. This chain joins TRBV28 and TRBJ2-1, with 7 bases lining up with TRBD1. Germline values: CDR1 MDHEN, CDR2 SYDVKM. CDR3 length equals 12 residues. The V gene end was trimmed by 7 bases and the J gene end by 6 bases; junction bases not matched to a gene: 3.